The 26 T cell receptor beta chains below all came from one sample that was sequenced in a study of OX40 agonist ivuxolimab in advanced cancers. Clones were read by immunoSEQ multiplex PCR, and TCRdb kept only the in-frame ones, dropping some. The data contain 65,000 to 85,000 clones, just under 85% of them singletons. Material: CD4+ or CD8+ T cells sorted from blood, obtained in a trial of the OX40 agonist ivuxolimab. The origin of the receptors is an adult with an advanced solid tumor such as melanoma, head and neck, liver or kidney cancer.

The V gene is TRBV11-2, the J gene TRBJ2-1; the match to TRBD1 covers 9 bases. Germline values: CDR1 SGHAT, CDR2 FQNNGV. The CDR3 runs to 15 residues. J was trimmed by 7 bases and V by 5 bases; bases with no gene match: 9. The CDR3 protein is CASSLTGTGRNEQFF. CDR3 in DNA: TGTGCCAGCAGCCTTACCGGGACAGGGAGAAATGAGCAGTTCTTC.

The rearrangement uses TRBV5-1 and TRBJ1-4, with unresolved D. The germline CDR1 and CDR2 sequences are SGHRS and YFSETQ. This CDR3 spans 15 amino acids. The V gene lost 0 bases and the J gene lost 3 bases, with 9 bases spanning the gap. CDR3 in DNA: TGCGCCAGCAGCTTGGGTACCGGCGCTAATGAAAAACTGTTTTTT. This sequence encodes CASSLGTGANEKLFF.

The chain is built from TRBV4-2 and TRBJ2-1; D possibly corresponds to TRBD2 (6 bases). V was cut by 2 bases and J by 0 bases, with 14 bases left in between. The V gene's germline CDR1 is LGHNA and CDR2 YNFKEQ. This CDR3 has 17 amino acids. The CDR3 spells CASSQSGLGGSYNEQFF. CDR3 in DNA: TGTGCCAGCAGCCAATCTGGTCTCGGGGGCTCCTACAATGAGCAGTTCTTC.

The V call is TRBV7-3, the J call TRBJ2-2, with 11 bases identical to TRBD2. This CDR3 contains 16 residues. In germline, CDR1 is SGHTA, CDR2 FQGTGA. V shed 2 bases and J 5 bases; nucleotides not matched to a gene: 4. CDR3: CASSLGLAGGTGELFF. CDR3 bases: TGTGCCAGCAGCTTAGGGCTAGCGGGAGGAACCGGGGAGCTGTTTTTT. Full variable domain (rest looked up from reference TRBV7-3 and TRBJ2-2): GAGVSQTPSNKVTEKGKYVELRCDPISGHTALYWYRQSLGQGPEFLIYFQGTGAADDSGLPNDRFFAVRPEGSVSTLKIQRTERGDSAVYLCASSLGLAGGTGELFFGEGSRLTVL.

The rearrangement uses TRBV15 and TRBJ2-7; D unresolved. The V gene's germline CDR1 is LNHNV and CDR2 YYDKDF (reference sequence). The V end lost 0 bases, the J end lost 3 bases, and 12 bases lay between the germline ends. The CDR3 runs 15 residues. The CDR3 region has the DNA TGTGCCACCAGCAGAGATTCCCAGCCGCGCTACGAGCAGTACTTC. This translates into CATSRDSQPRYEQYF.

The chain joins TRBV9 to TRBJ2-3; 7 bases align to TRBD2. V was clipped by 0 bases and J by 3 bases; unmatched bases: 4. The CDR3 is 15 amino acids. From germline, CDR1 is SGDLS and CDR2 YYNGEE. In DNA form, the CDR3 reads TGTGCCAGCAGCGTAGTCGGGAGGCTTACAGATACGCAGTATTTT. Translated: CASSVVGRLTDTQYF.

The table lists this clone with a count of one. The chain joins TRBV7-2 to TRBJ2-4; D may be TRBD1 or TRBD2 (6 bases each). This CDR3 is 18 amino acids long. The V end lost 1 base, the J end lost 3 bases, and 19 bases lay between the germline ends. CDR1 and CDR2 from the germline V gene are SGHTA and FQGNSA. CDR3 loop: CASSLGAGWGAVKNIQYF. CDR3 nucleotides: TGTGCCAGCAGCTTAGGAGCAGGTTGGGGGGCGGTCAAAAACATTCAGTACTTC. Complete variable domain (other parts from reference TRBV7-2 and TRBJ2-4): GAGVSQSPSNKVTEKGKDVELRCDPISGHTALYWYRQSLGQGLEFLIYFQGNSAPDKSGLPSDRFSAERTGGSVSTLTIQRTQQEDSAVYLCASSLGAGWGAVKNIQYFGAGTRLSVL.

The chain recombines TRBV6-6 with TRBJ1-1; TRBD1 matches 7 bases. V was pared by 2 bases and J by 2 bases, with 2 bases of the junction left unmatched. The germline CDR1 and CDR2 sequences are MNHNY and SVGAGI (reference sequence). The CDR3 consists of 14 residues. Written as DNA, the CDR3 is TGTGCCAGCAGTTACCACAGGGGTAACACTGAAGCTTTCTTT. It codes for CASSYHRGNTEAFF.

This chain uses TRBV10-2 with TRBJ2-3, with D perhaps assigned TRBD1 or TRBD2 (5 bases each). Trimming shortened V by 6 bases and J by 5 bases, and 15 bases separated the two germline ends. The CDR3 contains 14 residues. Germline CDR1 WSHSY, CDR2 SAAADI. CDR3 sequence: CASRADMGVDTQYF. DNA for the CDR3: TGCGCCAGCAGGGCGGATATGGGGGTAGATACGCAGTATTTT.

This chain links TRBV6-1 with TRBJ1-2; 9 bases are a match to TRBD1. V trimming: 4 bases; J trimming: 4 bases; junction bases outside the gene matches: 7. CDR1 MNHNS and CDR2 SASEGT come from the germline V gene. The CDR3 loop spans 15 amino acids. CDR3 sequence: CASSGRDRVPYGYTF. The CDR3 region has the DNA TGTGCCAGCAGTGGGCGGGACAGGGTTCCCTATGGCTACACCTTC.

This clone was picked up one time. V gene TRBV30 combines with J gene TRBJ1-1; TRBD1 is a possible D gene (5 bases). CDR1 GTSNPN and CDR2 SVGIG come from the germline V gene (reference sequence). The CDR3 has 12 residues. As DNA, the CDR3 is TGTGCTATGGGGCAGCTGAACACTGAAGCTTTCTTT. The encoded protein is CAMGQLNTEAFF.

The rearrangement joins TRBV5-1 to TRBJ1-1; no clear D gene. CDR3 length: 15 residues. V was clipped by 0 bases and J by 1 base, with 10 bases between them. Germline lookup yields CDR1 SGHRS and CDR2 YFSETQ. The CDR3 is CASSLVLGGNTEAFF. For the CDR3, the DNA is TGCGCCAGCAGCTTGGTTCTGGGAGGGAACACTGAAGCTTTCTTT.

The CDR3 spells CAWSLGSQPQHF. CDR3 nucleotide sequence: TGTGCCTGGAGTCTCGGGAGTCAGCCCCAGCATTTT. This chain connects TRBV30 to TRBJ1-5; D unresolved. V lost 2 bases, J lost 6 bases, and 8 bases lay in between. The length of the CDR3 is 12 residues. Germline V gene lookup returns CDR1 GTSNPN and CDR2 SVGIG (reference sequence).

The V gene is TRBV5-1, the J gene TRBJ2-6; D unresolved. Trimming removed 10 bases at V and 4 bases at J, with 15 bases between. The CDR3 sequence is 14 residues long. CDR1 SGHRS and CDR2 YFSETQ come from the germline V gene. CDR3 region: CASLETSGANVLTF. The CDR3 region has the DNA TGCGCCTCGTTAGAGACTTCGGGGGCCAACGTCCTGACTTTC.

The chain combines TRBV11-1 with TRBJ2-3, with TRBD2 matching 9 bases. The J segment lost 3 bases and the V segment lost 2 bases, leaving 6 bases of the junction unmatched. The CDR3 consists of 16 residues. CDR1 and CDR2 from the germline V gene are SGHAT and FQDESV (reference sequence). CDR3 nucleotide sequence: TGTGCCAGCAGCTTACGGACGCGGGGGGGGACAGATACGCAGTATTTT. This translates into CASSLRTRGGTDTQYF. Supplemented by reference TRBV11-1 and TRBJ2-3, the full variable domain reads EAEVAQSPRYKITEKSQAVAFWCDPISGHATLYWYRQILGQGPELLVQFQDESVVDDSQLPKDRFSAERLKGVDSTLKIQPAELGDSAMYLCASSLRTRGGTDTQYFGPGTRLTVL.

Worth noting for this clone: An end of the junction does not agree with germline; a read error may underlie this. This sequence joins TRBV29-1 and TRBJ2-1; perhaps TRBD1 as D (5 bases). The length of the CDR3 is 13 residues. Germline V gene lookup returns CDR1 SQVTM and CDR2 ANQGSEA. The CDR3 region is CGVEEAGYNEQFF. The CDR3, as DNA: TGCGGCGTTGAAGAGGCAGGGTACAATGAGCAGTTCTTC.

Only a few counts were recorded for this clone. The chain combines TRBV10-3 with TRBJ1-2; TRBD1 agrees at 8 bases. This CDR3 has 14 amino acids. J was trimmed by 8 bases and V by 4 bases; bases with no gene match: 9. Germline CDR1 is ENHRY and CDR2 is SYGVKD. Here the CDR3 DNA reads TGTGCCATCAGTGGGGACAGGAACTTCGGGGGCTACACCTTC. Protein sequence: CAISGDRNFGGYTF.

This clone was seen a handful of times. This chain joins TRBV5-6 and TRBJ1-1, with D possibly being TRBD1 (5 bases). Looked up from germline, CDR1 is SGHDT and CDR2 is YYEEEE. The length of the CDR3 is 17 residues. Trimming removed 4 bases from V and 6 bases from J, with 25 bases in between. DNA of the CDR3: TGTGCCAGCAGCGTGGTTCTTTCAGGGTCGAGGTTACCTGAAGCTTTCTTT. It specifies CASSVVLSGSRLPEAFF.

For this clone: Other DNA sequences in the same sample also yield this CDR3. V gene TRBV7-8 combines with J gene TRBJ1-2; perhaps TRBD1 as D (6 bases). This CDR3 has 13 amino acids. Germline-derived CDR1 and CDR2 are SGHVS and FQNEAQ. The ends were cut back, 5 bases at V and 4 bases at J, with 11 bases in the middle. The CDR3 is CASSRTVSYGYTF. CDR3 bases: TGTGCCAGCAGCCGGACAGTCTCCTATGGCTACACCTTC. The whole variable domain, remainder taken from reference TRBV7-8 and TRBJ1-2, is GAGVSQSPRYKVAKRGQDVALRCDPISGHVSLFWYQQALGQGPEFLTYFQNEAQLDKSGLPSDRFFAERPEGSVSTLKIQRTQQEDSAVYLCASSRTVSYGYTFGSGTRLTVV.

The chain employs TRBV7-2 and TRBJ2-5; the match to TRBD1 covers 8 bases. The V gene end was trimmed by 5 bases and the J gene end by 4 bases; junction bases not matched to a gene: 9. This CDR3 contains 15 residues. Germline V gene sequence: CDR1 SGHTA, CDR2 FQGNSA. The CDR3 loop is CASSPTWTGRETQYF. CDR3 bases: TGTGCCAGCAGCCCCACCTGGACAGGGAGAGAGACCCAGTACTTC.

The chain joins TRBV6-5 to TRBJ2-3, with TRBD2 matching over 7 bases. This CDR3 contains 13 residues. V gave up 6 bases and J gave up 4 bases; unmatched junction bases: 4. Germline V lookup: CDR1 MNHEY, CDR2 SVGAGI. Written as DNA, the CDR3 is TGTGCCAGCAGCCGAACTAGCGCAGATACGCAGTATTTT. This encodes CASSRTSADTQYF.

DNA of the CDR3: TGCGCCAGCAGCCGTAGGGACTTCCCAGGGAAAGATACGCAGTATTTT. It specifies CASSRRDFPGKDTQYF. V gene TRBV5-1 combines with J gene TRBJ2-3; tentative D call: TRBD2 (6 bases). Germline V gene sequence: CDR1 SGHRS, CDR2 YFSETQ. Deletions cut 4 bases from V and 5 bases from J, with 20 bases between. This CDR3 contains 16 residues.

J is TRBJ1-1 and V is TRBV7-2, with D unresolved. Germline CDR1 is SGHTA and CDR2 is FQGNSA. The CDR3 has 15 residues. The V and J ends lost 0 bases and 0 bases respectively, with 8 bases between them. This CDR3 reads CASSLAWAVNTEAFF. Written as DNA, the CDR3 is TGTGCCAGCAGCTTAGCTTGGGCGGTGAACACTGAAGCTTTCTTT.

The chain recombines TRBV6-1 with TRBJ1-5; D unclear. The V gene's germline CDR1 is MNHNS and CDR2 SASEGT. V shed 4 bases and J shed 2 bases, with 9 bases lying between them. The CDR3 covers 14 residues. This CDR3 reads CASSGTPGNQPQHF. The CDR3 coding sequence is TGTGCCAGCAGTGGGACCCCTGGCAATCAGCCCCAGCATTTT.

A few counts support this clone. V and J are TRBV6-4 and TRBJ2-2; possible D gene TRBD1, 6 bases. Between the trimmed V and J ends, which lost 9 bases and 4 bases, there was a span of 12 bases. The CDR3 is made up of 13 amino acids. CDR1 MRHNA and CDR2 SNTAGT come from the germline V gene. The CDR3 is CARGDIFTGELFF. CDR3 DNA: TGTGCCAGAGGGGACATTTTCACCGGGGAGCTGTTTTTT.

The V gene is TRBV5-4, the J gene TRBJ2-3; 8 positions agree with TRBD2. With 4 bases clipped from V and 6 bases from J, the junction kept 7 bases outside the gene matches. This CDR3 is built from 14 residues. The germline CDR1 and CDR2 sequences are SGHNT and YYREEE (reference sequence). CDR3 region: CASSKTGGDDTQYF. CDR3 coding DNA: TGTGCCAGCAGCAAGACCGGGGGGGACGATACGCAGTATTTT.